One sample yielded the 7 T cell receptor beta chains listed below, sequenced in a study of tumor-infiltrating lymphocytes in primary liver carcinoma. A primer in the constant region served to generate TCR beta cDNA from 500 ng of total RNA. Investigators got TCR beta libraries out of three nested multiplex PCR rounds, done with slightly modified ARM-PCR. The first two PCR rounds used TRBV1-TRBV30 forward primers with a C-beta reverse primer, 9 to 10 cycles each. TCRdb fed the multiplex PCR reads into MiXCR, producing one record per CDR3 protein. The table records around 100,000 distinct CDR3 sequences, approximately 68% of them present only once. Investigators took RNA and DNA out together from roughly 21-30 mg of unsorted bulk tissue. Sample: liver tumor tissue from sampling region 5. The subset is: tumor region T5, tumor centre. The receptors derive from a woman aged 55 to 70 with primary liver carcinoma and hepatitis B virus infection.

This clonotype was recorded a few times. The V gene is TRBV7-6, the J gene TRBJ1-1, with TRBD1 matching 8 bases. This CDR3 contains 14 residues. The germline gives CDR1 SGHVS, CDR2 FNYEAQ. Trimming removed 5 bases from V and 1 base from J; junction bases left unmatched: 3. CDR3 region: CASSRGQGNTEAFF. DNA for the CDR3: TGTGCCAGCAGCAGAGGACAGGGGAACACTGAAGCTTTCTTT.

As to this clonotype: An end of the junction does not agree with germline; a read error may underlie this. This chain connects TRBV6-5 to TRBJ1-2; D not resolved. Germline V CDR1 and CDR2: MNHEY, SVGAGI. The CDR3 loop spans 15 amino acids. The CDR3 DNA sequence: TGTGCCAACAGTTTCGGACGGATTGGGGACTATGGCTACACCTTC. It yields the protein CANSFGRIGDYGYTF.

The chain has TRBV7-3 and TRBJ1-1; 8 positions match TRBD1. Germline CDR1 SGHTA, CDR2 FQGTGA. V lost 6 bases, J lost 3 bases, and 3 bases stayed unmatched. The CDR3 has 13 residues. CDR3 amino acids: CASSQDRDTEAFF. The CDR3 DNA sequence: TGTGCCAGCAGTCAGGACAGGGACACTGAAGCTTTCTTT.

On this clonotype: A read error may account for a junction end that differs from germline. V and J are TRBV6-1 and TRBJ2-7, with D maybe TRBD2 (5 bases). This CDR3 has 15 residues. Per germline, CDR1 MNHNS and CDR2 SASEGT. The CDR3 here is CASGDVPRGFLRAAF. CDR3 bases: TGTGCCAGCGGTGACGTTCCTAGAGGGTTCCTACGAGCAGCCTTC.

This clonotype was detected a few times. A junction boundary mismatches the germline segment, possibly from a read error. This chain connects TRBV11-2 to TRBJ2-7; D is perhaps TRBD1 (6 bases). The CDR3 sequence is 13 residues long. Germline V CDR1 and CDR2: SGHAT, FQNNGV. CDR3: CASGLTRGSEQYF. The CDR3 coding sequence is TGTGCCAGCGGCTTAACTAGGGGGAGTGAGCAGTACTTC.

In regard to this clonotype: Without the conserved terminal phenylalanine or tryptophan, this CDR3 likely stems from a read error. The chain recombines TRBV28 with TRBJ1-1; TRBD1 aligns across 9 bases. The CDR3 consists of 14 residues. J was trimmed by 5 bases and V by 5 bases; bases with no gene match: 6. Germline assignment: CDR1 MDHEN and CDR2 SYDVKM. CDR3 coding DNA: TGTGCCAGCAGTACAGGGGGCGCGATAACTGAAGCTTTCCTT. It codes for CASSTGGAITEAFL.

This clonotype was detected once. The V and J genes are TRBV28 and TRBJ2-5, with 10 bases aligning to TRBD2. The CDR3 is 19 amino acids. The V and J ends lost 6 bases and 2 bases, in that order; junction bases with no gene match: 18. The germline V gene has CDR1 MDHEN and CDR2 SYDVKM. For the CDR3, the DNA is TGTGCCAGCAGCTCCCGAGCCGGGACTAGCGACCACCAACAAGAGACCCAGTACTTC. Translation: CASSSRAGTSDHQQETQYF.